One and the same sample provided the 3 T cell receptor beta chains below, sequenced in a study of T-cell memory formation after mild COVID-19. TCRdb recomputed calls from the 5' RACE reads with MiXCR, one row per CDR3 protein. The sample shows fewer than 90,000 distinct CDR3 sequences, about 14% of them seen only once. Input material: PBMCs or a T cell subset sorted from them (not recorded which). Receptor source: an adult woman who had mild COVID-19 (a few samples of this study predate the infection). Cell type and time point are not known.

This clonotype was found a few times. The chain carries TRBV20-1 and TRBJ2-2; D is undetermined. The germline V gene has CDR1 DFQATT and CDR2 SNEGSKA (reference sequence). The V end lost 5 bases, the J end lost 0 bases, and 13 bases lay between the germline ends. The CDR3 is made up of 15 amino acids. The CDR3 loop is CSAPDSAANTGELFF. The CDR3 DNA reads TGCAGTGCTCCAGACTCCGCCGCGAACACCGGGGAGCTGTTTTTT.

This chain joins TRBV12-3 or TRBV12-4 and TRBJ1-3; D may be TRBD1 (5 bases). This CDR3 is 13 amino acids long. V was pared by 8 bases and J by 2 bases, with 10 bases between. DNA of the CDR3: TGTGCCAGCGAGTCAGGGACTGGAAACACCATATATTTT. As protein: CASESGTGNTIYF.

This clonotype was found a few times. The chain has TRBV10-3 and TRBJ2-1, with D perhaps matching TRBD1 or TRBD2 (5 bases each). The CDR3 is made up of 13 amino acids. Germline-derived CDR1 and CDR2 are ENHRY and SYGVKD. CDR3 in DNA: TGTGCGGTAGGGACCAGCTCCTACAATGAGCAGTTCTTC. Translation: CAVGTSSYNEQFF.